Below are 12 T cell receptor beta chains sequenced from a single sample in a study of cytomegalovirus exposure and HLA in healthy donors. The PCR employed 60 Vbeta primers together with 13 Jbeta primers. TCRdb keeps only in-frame clones here, not all; method: immunoSEQ multiplex PCR. Of around 150,000 clones listed, about 79% were seen once; the top ten hold approximately 2%. Material: PBMCs. The receptor source for this set is a female donor in good health and CMV-seropositive.

CDR3 nucleotide sequence: TGTGCCAGCAGCCCTGGGGGGGCGAATGAGCAGTTCTTC. Protein sequence: CASSPGGANEQFF. The V and J genes are TRBV28 and TRBJ2-1; possible D gene TRBD2, 7 bases. This CDR3 is 13 amino acids long. CDR1 is MDHEN, CDR2 SYDVKM, per germline. Trimming pared 6 bases from V and 7 bases from J, leaving 13 bases between.

This clone was seen only a few times. The CDR3 DNA follows: TGTGCCAGCAGCGCCCGGCAGACTAGCGAAAGCTCTGGGGCCAACGTCCTGACTTTC. Translated: CASSARQTSESSGANVLTF. The chain employs TRBV9 and TRBJ2-6; 8 nucleotides line up with TRBD2. Germline V lookup: CDR1 SGDLS, CDR2 YYNGEE. The CDR3 spans 19 residues. With 3 bases clipped from V and 0 bases from J, the junction kept 11 bases outside the gene matches.

V usage is TRBV29-1 and J usage is TRBJ2-7; 10 bases are a match to TRBD2. Germline V gives CDR1 SQVTM, CDR2 ANQGSEA. Unmatched junction bases numbered 11, after V lost 6 bases and J lost 3 bases. The CDR3 is 15 amino acids. The DNA for the CDR3 is TGCAGCGTCCCAAGGCCCAAGCGGGAGGGCTACGAGCAGTACTTC. Protein sequence: CSVPRPKREGYEQYF.

A few counts support this clone. This sequence joins TRBV27 and TRBJ2-7; perhaps TRBD1 as D (6 bases). From germline, CDR1 is MNHEY and CDR2 SMNVEV (reference sequence). V lost 6 bases, J lost 0 bases, and 15 bases lay in between. The CDR3 covers 15 residues. The CDR3 nucleotides read TGTGCCAGCAGCGTCAGGGGTCTGTCCTCCTACGAGCAGTACTTC. Amino acids: CASSVRGLSSYEQYF.

This rearrangement joins TRBV10-3 to TRBJ2-3; TRBD1 might be the D (6 bases). The CDR3 length is 14 residues. The V end lost 3 bases, the J end lost 4 bases, and 11 bases lay between the germline ends. Germline CDR1 reads ENHRY; CDR2 reads SYGVKD. The DNA for the CDR3 is TGTGCCATCAGTGATTGGACAGAACCAGATACGCAGTATTTT. This translates into CAISDWTEPDTQYF.

Concerning this clone itself: One end of the junction does not line up with germline, which may come from a read error. The chain has TRBV7-9 and TRBJ1-1, with D tentatively TRBD1 (5 bases). This CDR3 contains 14 residues. From germline, CDR1 is SEHNR and CDR2 FQNEAQ (reference sequence). CDR3 in DNA: TGTTCCAGCAGCTTAGGCGGACGGGGGGCTGAAGCTTTCTTT. Its translation: CSSSLGGRGAEAFF.

This chain uses TRBV5-1 with TRBJ2-5; tentatively, D is TRBD2 (6 bases). The V end lost 4 bases, the J end lost 2 bases, and 18 bases lay between the germline ends. This CDR3 has 16 amino acids. Germline V gives CDR1 SGHRS, CDR2 YFSETQ. The CDR3 reads CASSPEVAAVQETQYF. CDR3 nucleotide sequence: TGCGCCAGCAGCCCCGAGGTAGCGGCAGTACAAGAGACCCAGTACTTC.

DNA for the CDR3: TGCGCCAGCAGCCCTTCTAGCGGGAGGGCGGGTGAGCAGTTCTTC. This translates into CASSPSSGRAGEQFF. This chain joins TRBV4-1 and TRBJ2-1; 12 positions agree with TRBD2. This CDR3 has 15 amino acids. Germline values: CDR1 MGHRA, CDR2 YSYEKL. The V segment lost 4 bases and the J segment 9 bases; nucleotides outside the gene matches: 7.

J is TRBJ2-3 and V is TRBV7-9, with no clear D. The CDR3 is 14 residues long. The germline V gene has CDR1 SEHNR and CDR2 FQNEAQ (reference sequence). The V end was cut by 1 base, the J end by 2 bases, with 7 bases between. Written as DNA, the CDR3 is TGTGCCAGCAGCTTAGGGGCTCTCACAGATACGCAGTATTTT. Encoded protein: CASSLGALTDTQYF.

The V gene is TRBV4-2, the J gene TRBJ2-4; 8 bases match TRBD2. Germline CDR1 and CDR2: LGHNA and YNFKEQ. The CDR3 extends over 18 amino acids. V was pared by 0 bases and J by 2 bases, with 9 bases of the junction left unmatched. This CDR3 is CASSQESGGGASKNIQYF. The CDR3 DNA reads as TGTGCCAGCAGCCAAGAATCGGGAGGGGGGGCTTCCAAAAACATTCAGTACTTC.

This clone has just one count. V usage is TRBV6-5 and J usage is TRBJ2-5, with TRBD2 matching 13 bases. The CDR3 runs to 15 residues. Germline CDR1 and CDR2: MNHEY and SVGAGI. The J segment lost 7 bases and the V segment lost 5 bases, leaving 7 bases of the junction unmatched. CDR3 bases: TGTGCCAGCAGTCCAGGGACTAGCGGGGCGGGGACCCAGTACTTC. Its translation: CASSPGTSGAGTQYF.

This clone came up a few times. The chain is built from TRBV7-6 and TRBJ2-4; D possibly corresponds to TRBD2 (5 bases). This CDR3 has 15 amino acids. Trimming cost V 0 bases and J 6 bases, with 12 bases left between them. Germline V gene lookup returns CDR1 SGHVS and CDR2 FNYEAQ. The CDR3 loop reads CASSLAPTGGNIQYF. The CDR3 region has the DNA TGTGCCAGCAGCTTAGCGCCGACCGGAGGAAACATTCAGTACTTC.